Given below is one T cell receptor (beta chain) in context. These data originate in a study of blood T cell repertoires in COVID-19. This CDR3 spans 12 amino acids. After removal of 6 bases from V and 7 bases from J, the junction contained 3 bases not matched to a gene. Germline CDR1 is MGHDK and CDR2 is SYGVNS. The table came from immunoSEQ multiplex PCR; TCRdb's copy has only in-frame clones and leaves some out. The data show some 70,000 clones, roughly nine tenths seen once. This clonotype was sampled from a human donor in a cohort sampled during active COVID-19. Material: peripheral blood. V is TRBV25-1 and J is TRBJ2-1; TRBD1 aligns across 7 bases. The chain's CDR3 is CASRTGLNEQFF. The CDR3 coding sequence is TGTGCCAGCAGGACAGGGTTGAATGAGCAGTTCTTC.